These T cell receptor beta chains were read from a single sample in a study of cytomegalovirus exposure and HLA in healthy donors. Some clones are missing from TCRdb's copy, which holds only in-frame ones; the method was immunoSEQ multiplex PCR. The sample contains 150,000 to 200,000 clones, about two thirds of which appear only once. The sample was PBMCs. Every receptor here comes from a woman aged 18-35 years in good health and CMV-seropositive. CDR3s include the opening cysteine and the closing phenylalanine or tryptophan. Fields, in order: clone size, J gene, CDR3 length, D gene, V gene, CDR3 DNA, CDR3 protein. D genes are given only for firm matches. Clone size appears in some rows only: once, few, many, or a class for an expanded clone.

size: few
J: TRBJ2-5
length: 13
D: TRBD2
V: TRBV13
DNA: TGTGCCAGCAGCCAGCGGGGTTTGGAGACCCAGTACTTC
CDR3: CASSQRGLETQYF

size: .
J: TRBJ1-1
length: 15
D: .
V: TRBV4-1
DNA: TGCGCCAGCAGTGGTATCGCGGGGGGGAACACTGAAGCTTTCTTT
CDR3: CASSGIAGGNTEAFF

size: .
J: TRBJ2-7
length: 14
D: .
V: TRBV6-5
DNA: TGTGCCAGCAGATCCGAATTCCAGGGCTACGAGCAGTACTTC
CDR3: CASRSEFQGYEQYF

size: .
J: TRBJ1-1
length: 16
D: TRBD1
V: TRBV7-2
DNA: TGTGCCAGCAGCTTCAGGGGGATGCAATGGAACACTGAAGCTTTCTTT
CDR3: CASSFRGMQWNTEAFF

size: .
J: TRBJ1-2
length: 13
D: .
V: TRBV27
DNA: TGTGCCAGCAGGTCGGACAGACCCTATGGCTACACCTTC
CDR3: CASRSDRPYGYTF

size: .
J: TRBJ1-5
length: 14
D: TRBD1
V: TRBV19
DNA: TGTGCCAGTAGGGACACAGGGGGCCACCAGCCCCAGCATTTT
CDR3: CASRDTGGHQPQHF

size: .
J: TRBJ2-5
length: 15
D: TRBD1
V: TRBV5-1
DNA: TGCGCCAGCACAAAAAGGGACAGGCGCCAAGAGACCCAGTACTTC
CDR3: CASTKRDRRQETQYF

size: .
J: TRBJ1-6
length: 13
D: TRBD1
V: TRBV10-1
DNA: TGCGCCAGCAGTGCGGACAGGGATTCACCCCTCCACTTT
CDR3: CASSADRDSPLHF

size: .
J: TRBJ1-4
length: 15
D: .
V: TRBV6-1
DNA: TGTGCCAGCAGTGATGGACTAAAAAGGGGCGAAAAACTGTTTTTT
CDR3: CASSDGLKRGEKLFF

size: .
J: TRBJ2-4
length: 13
D: TRBD1
V: TRBV30
DNA: TGTGCCTGGAGTGTCTCGGGACAGGGACTTCAGTACTTC
CDR3: CAWSVSGQGLQYF

size: .
J: TRBJ1-2
length: 15
D: .
V: TRBV28
DNA: TGTGCCAGCAGTTTACAGGGTGGGGAGGGCTATGGCTACACCTTC
CDR3: CASSLQGGEGYGYTF

size: .
J: TRBJ2-3
length: 12
D: .
V: TRBV13
DNA: TGTGCCAGCAGCTTGGGCGGGGATACGCAGTATTTT
CDR3: CASSLGGDTQYF

size: .
J: TRBJ2-2
length: 16
D: TRBD1
V: TRBV18
DNA: TGTGCCAGCTCACCACTTGGACAGGGGGGCACCGGGGAGCTGTTTTTT
CDR3: CASSPLGQGGTGELFF

size: .
J: TRBJ1-1
length: 13
D: .
V: TRBV5-1
DNA: TGCGCCAGCGGGGGACAAGCCAACACTGAAGCTTTCTTT
CDR3: CASGGQANTEAFF

size: .
J: TRBJ1-3
length: 14
D: .
V: TRBV11-3
DNA: TGTGCCAGCAGCCGCGGGGGGACTGGAAACACCATATATTTT
CDR3: CASSRGGTGNTIYF

size: .
J: TRBJ1-2
length: 16
D: .
V: TRBV19
DNA: TGTGCCAGTAGTGCGTACCAGGCAATCGGGAGCATAGGCTACACCTTC
CDR3: CASSAYQAIGSIGYTF

size: few
J: TRBJ2-7
length: 13
D: .
V: TRBV27
DNA: TGTGCCAGCGGCCCGGACAGTACCTACGAGCAGTACTTC
CDR3: CASGPDSTYEQYF

size: .
J: TRBJ1-1
length: 14
D: .
V: TRBV27
DNA: TGTGCCAGCAGTTCGCCACTCTTAAACACTGAAGCTTTCTTT
CDR3: CASSSPLLNTEAFF

size: .
J: TRBJ2-2
length: 15
D: .
V: TRBV27
DNA: TGTGCCAGCAGTCCTTATCACAAGAACACCGGGGAGCTGTTTTTT
CDR3: CASSPYHKNTGELFF

size: .
J: TRBJ2-5
length: 17
D: TRBD1
V: TRBV5-8
DNA: TGTGCCAGCAGCCTCTTTACAGGGGGCCTACTCCAAGAGACCCAGTACTTC
CDR3: CASSLFTGGLLQETQYF

size: .
J: TRBJ1-2
length: 14
D: .
V: TRBV27
DNA: TGTGCCAGCAGTTCGGGGGAGGGCCCCTATGGCTACACCTTC
CDR3: CASSSGEGPYGYTF

size: .
J: TRBJ1-4
length: 15
D: .
V: TRBV6-1
DNA: TGTGCCAGCAGTGAGCTCGGGGGGGCTAATGAAAAACTGTTTTTT
CDR3: CASSELGGANEKLFF

size: .
J: TRBJ2-7
length: 16
D: TRBD2
V: TRBV30
DNA: TGTGCCTGGGACCAGGGTGTGAGCGGGAGCTCCTACGAGCAGTACTTC
CDR3: CAWDQGVSGSSYEQYF

size: .
J: TRBJ2-3
length: 15
D: TRBD2
V: TRBV19
DNA: TGTGCCAGTAGCCCCGGGACTAGCGGATCAGATACGCAGTATTTT
CDR3: CASSPGTSGSDTQYF